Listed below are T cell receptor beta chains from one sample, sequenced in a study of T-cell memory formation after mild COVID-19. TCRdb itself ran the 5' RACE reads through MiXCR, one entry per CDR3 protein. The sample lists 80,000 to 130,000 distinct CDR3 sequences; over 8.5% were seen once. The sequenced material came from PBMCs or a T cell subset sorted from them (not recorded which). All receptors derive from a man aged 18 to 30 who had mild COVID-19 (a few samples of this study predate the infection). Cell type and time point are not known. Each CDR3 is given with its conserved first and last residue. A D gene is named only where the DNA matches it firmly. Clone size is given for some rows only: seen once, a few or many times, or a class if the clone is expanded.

cdr3_nt: TGTGCCAGCAGTTTGGGGGAAAGCTCCTACAATGAGCAGTTCTTC; cdr3_aa: CASSLGESSYNEQFF; v_call: TRBV28; j_call: TRBJ2-1; d_call: -; cdr3_length: 15; clone_size: -
cdr3_nt: TGTGCCAGCAGCACAGGAGGACAGGGAAGAAATCAGCCCCAGCATTTT; cdr3_aa: CASSTGGQGRNQPQHF; v_call: TRBV21-1; j_call: TRBJ1-5; d_call: -; cdr3_length: 16; clone_size: few
cdr3_nt: TGTGCCAGCAGCGACGGGGGGTACAATGAGCAGTTCTTC; cdr3_aa: CASSDGGYNEQFF; v_call: TRBV9; j_call: TRBJ2-1; d_call: TRBD2; cdr3_length: 13; clone_size: few
cdr3_nt: TGTGCCAGCAGCTCCCTCGGGACGGCCATACATATGAACACTGAAGCTTTCTTT; cdr3_aa: CASSSLGTAIHMNTEAFF; v_call: TRBV12-1; j_call: TRBJ1-1; d_call: -; cdr3_length: 18; clone_size: -
cdr3_nt: TGCGCCAGCAGCCAAGATGGGACACGGCCCTACGAGCAGTACTTC; cdr3_aa: CASSQDGTRPYEQYF; v_call: TRBV4-3; j_call: TRBJ2-7; d_call: -; cdr3_length: 15; clone_size: few
cdr3_nt: TGTGCCAGCAGCTTAAATGCAGGATGGGACACAGATACGCAGTATTTT; cdr3_aa: CASSLNAGWDTDTQYF; v_call: TRBV7-8; j_call: TRBJ2-3; d_call: -; cdr3_length: 16; clone_size: many
cdr3_nt: TGTGCCAGCAGTTTAGAATTCCCGGACAGGGTTACGTTTTTT; cdr3_aa: CASSLEFPDRVTFF; v_call: TRBV12-3/TRBV12-4; j_call: TRBJ1-4; d_call: TRBD1; cdr3_length: 14; clone_size: few
cdr3_nt: TGCGCCAGCAGTTCTAGCGGGGGGTTAGCCAAAAACATTCAGTACTTC; cdr3_aa: CASSSSGGLAKNIQYF; v_call: TRBV10-2; j_call: TRBJ2-4; d_call: TRBD2; cdr3_length: 16; clone_size: many
cdr3_nt: TGCGCCAGCAGCTTGCCCACAGATACGCAGTATTTT; cdr3_aa: CASSLPTDTQYF; v_call: TRBV5-1; j_call: TRBJ2-3; d_call: -; cdr3_length: 12; clone_size: many
cdr3_nt: TGTGCCAGCGGCTGGGGCCCGGAAAGTGAAAAACTGTTTTTT; cdr3_aa: CASGWGPESEKLFF; v_call: TRBV27; j_call: TRBJ1-4; d_call: -; cdr3_length: 14; clone_size: -
cdr3_nt: TGTGCCAGCAGCTTAGGCGGGACAGGGGGCTGGAATGAGCAGTTCTTC; cdr3_aa: CASSLGGTGGWNEQFF; v_call: TRBV7-6; j_call: TRBJ2-1; d_call: TRBD1; cdr3_length: 16; clone_size: -
cdr3_nt: TGTGCCAGCAGCCAGAATAGCAATCAGCCCCAGCATTTT; cdr3_aa: CASSQNSNQPQHF; v_call: TRBV5-6; j_call: TRBJ1-5; d_call: -; cdr3_length: 13; clone_size: -
cdr3_nt: TGTGCCAGCAGCTGGGGGACTGCCGGCTACACCTTC; cdr3_aa: CASSWGTAGYTF; v_call: TRBV5-4; j_call: TRBJ1-2; d_call: -; cdr3_length: 12; clone_size: -
cdr3_nt: TGTGCCAGCAGTCCGCGACGGAGACCCTATAATTCACCCCTCCACTTT; cdr3_aa: CASSPRRRPYNSPLHF; v_call: TRBV27; j_call: TRBJ1-6; d_call: -; cdr3_length: 16; clone_size: few
cdr3_nt: TGTGCCAGCAGCAAAGAGACAGGGGTACGGCAGCCCCAGCATTTT; cdr3_aa: CASSKETGVRQPQHF; v_call: TRBV21-1; j_call: TRBJ1-5; d_call: -; cdr3_length: 15; clone_size: -
cdr3_nt: TGTGCCAGCAGCGTAGTGACCGGGGAGCTGTTTTTT; cdr3_aa: CASSVVTGELFF; v_call: TRBV9; j_call: TRBJ2-2; d_call: -; cdr3_length: 12; clone_size: few
cdr3_nt: TGTGCCAGCAGTTTAACGGGGGGGGCTGGGAATGAGCAGTTCTTC; cdr3_aa: CASSLTGGAGNEQFF; v_call: TRBV6-5; j_call: TRBJ2-1; d_call: TRBD2; cdr3_length: 15; clone_size: few
cdr3_nt: TGTGCCAGCAGCTTAAACGGGTTTAGGGAAAGGTCACCCCTCCACTTT; cdr3_aa: CASSLNGFRERSPLHF; v_call: TRBV7-2; j_call: TRBJ1-6; d_call: -; cdr3_length: 16; clone_size: -
cdr3_nt: TGTGCCAGCTGCAGGGTATCGAGGCCCCAGCATTTT; cdr3_aa: CASCRVSRPQHF; v_call: TRBV12-3/TRBV12-4; j_call: TRBJ1-5; d_call: -; cdr3_length: 12; clone_size: -
cdr3_nt: TGTGCCAGCAGTGGGGACAGCTACTATGGCTACACCTTC; cdr3_aa: CASSGDSYYGYTF; v_call: TRBV12-3/TRBV12-4; j_call: TRBJ1-2; d_call: TRBD1; cdr3_length: 13; clone_size: few
cdr3_nt: TGCGCCAGCAGCTTGTCTAATTACAATGAGCAGTTCTTC; cdr3_aa: CASSLSNYNEQFF; v_call: TRBV5-1; j_call: TRBJ2-1; d_call: -; cdr3_length: 13; clone_size: few
cdr3_nt: TGCGCCGGAAGAATCTCCGAAAAACTGTTTTTT; cdr3_aa: CAGRISEKLFF; v_call: TRBV23-1; j_call: TRBJ1-4; d_call: -; cdr3_length: 11; clone_size: -
cdr3_nt: TGTGCCAGCAGGCCGAGGAACGGGGGATCGAATGAGCAGTTCTTC; cdr3_aa: CASRPRNGGSNEQFF; v_call: TRBV6-5; j_call: TRBJ2-1; d_call: -; cdr3_length: 15; clone_size: -
cdr3_nt: TGCGCCAGCAGCCAAGGGACGGCTAGCAATCAGCCCCAGCATTTT; cdr3_aa: CASSQGTASNQPQHF; v_call: TRBV4-1; j_call: TRBJ1-5; d_call: -; cdr3_length: 15; clone_size: few
cdr3_nt: TGTGCCACACTAGGCCTAGGGACCGCAGATACGCAGTATTTT; cdr3_aa: CATLGLGTADTQYF; v_call: TRBV15; j_call: TRBJ2-3; d_call: -; cdr3_length: 14; clone_size: few
cdr3_nt: TGTGCCAGCAGCGGGGGGGACACCGACTATGGCTACACCTTC; cdr3_aa: CASSGGDTDYGYTF; v_call: TRBV7-6; j_call: TRBJ1-2; d_call: -; cdr3_length: 14; clone_size: -
cdr3_nt: TGCGCCAGCAGCCATCGGGCCGGGGCGGCGAACACCGGGGAGCTGTTTTTT; cdr3_aa: CASSHRAGAANTGELFF; v_call: TRBV4-1; j_call: TRBJ2-2; d_call: -; cdr3_length: 17; clone_size: -
cdr3_nt: TGTGCCAGCAGCACTAACGGGGGTAGGGCAGATACGCAGTATTTT; cdr3_aa: CASSTNGGRADTQYF; v_call: TRBV7-2; j_call: TRBJ2-3; d_call: -; cdr3_length: 15; clone_size: many
cdr3_nt: TGTGCCAGCAGTTACGCGCTAGCGGGGGCTCGCACAGATACGCAGTATTTT; cdr3_aa: CASSYALAGARTDTQYF; v_call: TRBV6-5; j_call: TRBJ2-3; d_call: TRBD2; cdr3_length: 17; clone_size: many
cdr3_nt: TGCGCCAGCAGCCAAGTCGGAGATAGCGGGGGGGGTCAAGAGACCCAGTACTTC; cdr3_aa: CASSQVGDSGGGQETQYF; v_call: TRBV4-3; j_call: TRBJ2-5; d_call: TRBD2; cdr3_length: 18; clone_size: few
cdr3_nt: TGTGCCAGCAGTTTAGTGGCCCTAGCGGGGTTTAAGGCCCAGTACTTC; cdr3_aa: CASSLVALAGFKAQYF; v_call: TRBV27; j_call: TRBJ2-5; d_call: TRBD2; cdr3_length: 16; clone_size: -
cdr3_nt: TGCGCCAGCAGCCAAGACCCGGGGGCCAGCACAGATACGCAGTATTTT; cdr3_aa: CASSQDPGASTDTQYF; v_call: TRBV4-1; j_call: TRBJ2-3; d_call: -; cdr3_length: 16; clone_size: -
cdr3_nt: TGTGCCAGCAGGGACAGGGAGAACACTGAAGCTTTCTTT; cdr3_aa: CASRDRENTEAFF; v_call: TRBV2; j_call: TRBJ1-1; d_call: TRBD1; cdr3_length: 13; clone_size: -
cdr3_nt: TGTGCCAGCAGCGCACCACAGGGGGTCTGGACTGAAGCTTTCTTT; cdr3_aa: CASSAPQGVWTEAFF; v_call: TRBV11-2; j_call: TRBJ1-1; d_call: TRBD1; cdr3_length: 15; clone_size: -
cdr3_nt: TGTGCCAGCAGTTTTATTGCAGGGGTCGGAGCTTTCTTT; cdr3_aa: CASSFIAGVGAFF; v_call: TRBV12-3/TRBV12-4; j_call: TRBJ1-1; d_call: -; cdr3_length: 13; clone_size: few
cdr3_nt: TGCAGCGTTGTAGAGCACTCGGATACGCAGTATTTT; cdr3_aa: CSVVEHSDTQYF; v_call: TRBV29-1; j_call: TRBJ2-3; d_call: -; cdr3_length: 12; clone_size: -
cdr3_nt: TGCGCCAGCAGCTCGGTCGGCCGACTGGTAGACGAGCAGTACTTC; cdr3_aa: CASSSVGRLVDEQYF; v_call: TRBV5-1; j_call: TRBJ2-7; d_call: -; cdr3_length: 15; clone_size: many
cdr3_nt: TGTGCCAGTAGTATAGTAGTAGGACGCGAGCAGTACTTC; cdr3_aa: CASSIVVGREQYF; v_call: TRBV19; j_call: TRBJ2-7; d_call: -; cdr3_length: 13; clone_size: -
cdr3_nt: TGCAGTGCTAGAGAAATAAATGAGCAGTTCTTC; cdr3_aa: CSAREINEQFF; v_call: TRBV20-1; j_call: TRBJ2-1; d_call: -; cdr3_length: 11; clone_size: -
cdr3_nt: TGCGCCAGCAGCCAAACTGGTCCAAGCACAGATACGCAGTATTTT; cdr3_aa: CASSQTGPSTDTQYF; v_call: TRBV4-1; j_call: TRBJ2-3; d_call: -; cdr3_length: 15; clone_size: many
cdr3_nt: -; cdr3_aa: CASSSSDRVGHF; v_call: TRBV28; j_call: TRBJ1-5; d_call: -; cdr3_length: 12; clone_size: -
cdr3_nt: TGTGCCAGCAGTTCCCGGGACAGGAGCTCCTACGAGCAGTACTTC; cdr3_aa: CASSSRDRSSYEQYF; v_call: TRBV27; j_call: TRBJ2-7; d_call: TRBD1; cdr3_length: 15; clone_size: few
cdr3_nt: TGTGCCAGCAGCTCCGGGGGAAGGGGTCAGCCCCAGCATTTT; cdr3_aa: CASSSGGRGQPQHF; v_call: TRBV7-9; j_call: TRBJ1-5; d_call: -; cdr3_length: 14; clone_size: few
cdr3_nt: TGTGCCAGCAGCTTCTACGGGGGGGCCAATACGCAGTATTTT; cdr3_aa: CASSFYGGANTQYF; v_call: TRBV7-3; j_call: TRBJ2-3; d_call: TRBD2; cdr3_length: 14; clone_size: few
cdr3_nt: TGTGCCAGCAGTTTCAGTAACTATGGCTACACCTTC; cdr3_aa: CASSFSNYGYTF; v_call: TRBV12-3/TRBV12-4; j_call: TRBJ1-2; d_call: -; cdr3_length: 12; clone_size: few
cdr3_nt: TGTGCCAGCAGTTTAGTCGTGACATCATCGGATACGCAGTATTTT; cdr3_aa: CASSLVVTSSDTQYF; v_call: TRBV12-3/TRBV12-4; j_call: TRBJ2-3; d_call: -; cdr3_length: 15; clone_size: few
cdr3_nt: TGTGCCAGCAGTTACTCGCTCGGGAACACTGAAGCTTTCTTT; cdr3_aa: CASSYSLGNTEAFF; v_call: TRBV6-2/TRBV6-3; j_call: TRBJ1-1; d_call: -; cdr3_length: 14; clone_size: -
cdr3_nt: TGTGCCACCAGTCCAAGGGGTGGCTACAATGAGCAGTTCTTC; cdr3_aa: CATSPRGGYNEQFF; v_call: TRBV24-1; j_call: TRBJ2-1; d_call: -; cdr3_length: 14; clone_size: -
cdr3_nt: TGTGCCAGCAGTTTGACTAGCGGGGGTTACAATGAGCAGTTCTTC; cdr3_aa: CASSLTSGGYNEQFF; v_call: TRBV27; j_call: TRBJ2-1; d_call: TRBD2; cdr3_length: 15; clone_size: many
cdr3_nt: TGTGCCAGCAGTTTGGGGGTCGGGACCCAGTACTTC; cdr3_aa: CASSLGVGTQYF; v_call: TRBV12-3/TRBV12-4; j_call: TRBJ2-5; d_call: -; cdr3_length: 12; clone_size: many
cdr3_nt: TGCGCCAGCAGCCAAGATGAGGACAGGCTTAGGACTGAAGCTTTCTTT; cdr3_aa: CASSQDEDRLRTEAFF; v_call: TRBV4-1; j_call: TRBJ1-1; d_call: TRBD1; cdr3_length: 16; clone_size: -
cdr3_nt: TGTGCCAGCAGGGACCGGGACAGGGGATTTTATGGCTACACCTTC; cdr3_aa: CASRDRDRGFYGYTF; v_call: TRBV12-3/TRBV12-4; j_call: TRBJ1-2; d_call: TRBD1; cdr3_length: 15; clone_size: few